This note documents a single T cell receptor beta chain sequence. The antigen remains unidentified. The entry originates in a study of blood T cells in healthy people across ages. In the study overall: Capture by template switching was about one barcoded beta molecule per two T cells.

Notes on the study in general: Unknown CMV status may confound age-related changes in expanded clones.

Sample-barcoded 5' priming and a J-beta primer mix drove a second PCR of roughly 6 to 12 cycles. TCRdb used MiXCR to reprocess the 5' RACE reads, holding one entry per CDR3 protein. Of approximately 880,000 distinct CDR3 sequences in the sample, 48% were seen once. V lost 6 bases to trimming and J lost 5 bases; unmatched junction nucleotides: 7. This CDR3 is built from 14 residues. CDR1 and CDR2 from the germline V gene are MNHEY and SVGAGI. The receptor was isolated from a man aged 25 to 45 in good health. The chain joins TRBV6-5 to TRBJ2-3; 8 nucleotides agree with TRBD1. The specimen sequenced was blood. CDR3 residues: CASSRRTGQDTQYF. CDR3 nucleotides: TGTGCCAGCAGCCGCCGGACAGGGCAAGATACGCAGTATTTT.